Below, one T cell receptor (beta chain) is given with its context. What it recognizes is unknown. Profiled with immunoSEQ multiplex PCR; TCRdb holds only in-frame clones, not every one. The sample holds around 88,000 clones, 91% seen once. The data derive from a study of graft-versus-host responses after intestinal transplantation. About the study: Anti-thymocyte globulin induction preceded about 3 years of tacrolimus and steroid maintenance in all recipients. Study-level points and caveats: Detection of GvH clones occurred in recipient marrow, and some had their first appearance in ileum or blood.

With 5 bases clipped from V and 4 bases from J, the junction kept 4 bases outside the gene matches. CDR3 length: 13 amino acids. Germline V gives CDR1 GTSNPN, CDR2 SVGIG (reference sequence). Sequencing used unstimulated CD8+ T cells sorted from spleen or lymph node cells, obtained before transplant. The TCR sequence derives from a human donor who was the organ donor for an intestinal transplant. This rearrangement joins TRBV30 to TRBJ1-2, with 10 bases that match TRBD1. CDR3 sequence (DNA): TGTGCCTGGTGGACAGGGGGTGGCTATGGCTACACCTTC. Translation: CAWWTGGGYGYTF. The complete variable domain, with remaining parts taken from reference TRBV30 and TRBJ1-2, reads SQTIHQWPATLVQPVGSPLSLECTVEGTSNPNLYWYRQAAGRGLQLLFYSVGIGQISSEVPQNLSASRPQDRQFILSSKKLLLSDSGFYLCAWWTGGGYGYTFGSGTRLTVV.